This entry concerns a single TCR beta chain. What it binds is unknown. TCRdb's table, derived via immunoSEQ multiplex PCR, lists solely in-frame clones and lacks some. Of under 8,000 clones in the sample, 86% were seen once. The sample belongs to a study of OX40 agonist ivuxolimab in advanced cancers. Study-wide context: As their treatment, patients were administered ivuxolimab, an agonistic anti-OX40 (CD134) antibody. Three patients had partial responses: one hepatocellular carcinoma, two cutaneous melanoma.

Study findings and constraints: Dose levels from 0.1 to 3.0 mg/kg saw CD4+ and CD8+ blood T cells expand clonally by week 6.

The CDR3 has 15 residues. Trimming took 7 bases from V and 7 from J; bases not matched to a gene: 13. Looked up from germline, CDR1 is MDHEN and CDR2 is SYDVKM. This specimen was CD4+ or CD8+ T cells sorted from blood, taken in a trial of the OX40 agonist ivuxolimab. The V gene is TRBV28, the J gene TRBJ2-1; 7 bases fit TRBD1. The sequence was obtained from an adult with an advanced solid tumor such as melanoma, head and neck, liver or kidney cancer. The CDR3 reads CASTPAGGEWNEQFF. Written as DNA, the CDR3 is TGTGCCAGCACCCCGGCAGGGGGAGAGTGGAATGAGCAGTTCTTC. Together with reference TRBV28 and TRBJ2-1, the CDR3 gives the full variable domain: DVKVTQSSRYLVKRTGEKVFLECVQDMDHENMFWYRQDPGLGLRLIYFSYDVKMKEKGDIPEGYSVSREKKERFSLILESASTNQTSMYLCASTPAGGEWNEQFFGPGTRLTVL.